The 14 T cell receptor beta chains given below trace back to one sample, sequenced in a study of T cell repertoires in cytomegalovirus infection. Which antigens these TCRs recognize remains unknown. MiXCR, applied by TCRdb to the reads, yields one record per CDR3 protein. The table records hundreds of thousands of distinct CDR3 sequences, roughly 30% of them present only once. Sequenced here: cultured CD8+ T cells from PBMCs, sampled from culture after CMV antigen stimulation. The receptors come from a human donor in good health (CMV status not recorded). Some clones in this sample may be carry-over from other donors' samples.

This chain's CDR3 is CASSPAGGLRLNTGELFF. The CDR3 region has the DNA TGTGCCAGCAGCCCGGCGGGGGGACTGCGACTGAACACCGGGGAGCTGTTTTTT. The V call is TRBV3-1, the J call TRBJ2-2; 8 nucleotides agree with TRBD2. V lost 4 bases to trimming and J lost 1 base; unmatched junction nucleotides: 11. Germline V lookup: CDR1 LGHDT, CDR2 YNNKEL (reference sequence). The CDR3 consists of 18 residues.

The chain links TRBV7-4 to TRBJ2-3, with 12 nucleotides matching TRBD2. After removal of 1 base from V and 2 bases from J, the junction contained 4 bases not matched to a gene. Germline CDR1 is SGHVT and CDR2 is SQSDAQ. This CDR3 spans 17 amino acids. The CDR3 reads CASSLGLAGDYTDTQYF. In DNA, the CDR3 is TGTGCCAGCAGCTTAGGACTAGCGGGGGACTACACAGATACGCAGTATTTT.

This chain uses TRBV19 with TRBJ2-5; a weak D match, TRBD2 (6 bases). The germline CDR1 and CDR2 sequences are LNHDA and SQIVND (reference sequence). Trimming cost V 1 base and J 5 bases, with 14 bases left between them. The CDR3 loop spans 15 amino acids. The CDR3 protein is CASSIGGGDYETQYF. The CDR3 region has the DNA TGTGCCAGTAGTATAGGAGGCGGGGATTACGAGACCCAGTACTTC.

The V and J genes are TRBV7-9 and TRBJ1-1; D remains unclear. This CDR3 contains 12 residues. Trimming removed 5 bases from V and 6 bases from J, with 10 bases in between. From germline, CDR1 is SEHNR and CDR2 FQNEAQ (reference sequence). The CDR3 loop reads CASSALSPEAFF. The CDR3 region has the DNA TGTGCCAGCAGCGCCCTCAGCCCTGAAGCTTTCTTT.

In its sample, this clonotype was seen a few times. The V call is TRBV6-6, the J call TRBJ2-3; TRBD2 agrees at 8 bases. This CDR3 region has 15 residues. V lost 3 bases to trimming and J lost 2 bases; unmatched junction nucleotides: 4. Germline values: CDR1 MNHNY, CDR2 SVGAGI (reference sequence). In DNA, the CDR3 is TGTGCCAGCAGTTATAAGCGGGGGCTCACAGATACGCAGTATTTT. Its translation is CASSYKRGLTDTQYF.

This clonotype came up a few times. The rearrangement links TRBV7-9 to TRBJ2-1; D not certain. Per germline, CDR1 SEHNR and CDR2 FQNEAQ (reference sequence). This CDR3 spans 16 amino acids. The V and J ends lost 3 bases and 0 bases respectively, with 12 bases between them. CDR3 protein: CASSFFDIDSYNEQFF. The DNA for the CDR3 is TGTGCCAGCAGCTTCTTCGACATTGACTCCTACAATGAGCAGTTCTTC.

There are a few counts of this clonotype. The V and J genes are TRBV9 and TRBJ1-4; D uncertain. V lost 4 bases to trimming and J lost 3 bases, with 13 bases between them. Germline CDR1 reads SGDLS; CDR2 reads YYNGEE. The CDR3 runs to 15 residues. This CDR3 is CASSHSRTSNEKLFF. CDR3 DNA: TGTGCCAGCAGCCATTCTAGGACGTCTAATGAAAAACTGTTTTTT.

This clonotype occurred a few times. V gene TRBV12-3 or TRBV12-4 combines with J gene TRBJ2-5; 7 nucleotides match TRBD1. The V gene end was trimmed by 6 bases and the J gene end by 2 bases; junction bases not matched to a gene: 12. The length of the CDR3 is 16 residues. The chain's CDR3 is CASSLIGTAPQETQYF. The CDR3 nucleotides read TGTGCCAGCAGCCTAATTGGGACAGCTCCACAAGAGACCCAGTACTTC.

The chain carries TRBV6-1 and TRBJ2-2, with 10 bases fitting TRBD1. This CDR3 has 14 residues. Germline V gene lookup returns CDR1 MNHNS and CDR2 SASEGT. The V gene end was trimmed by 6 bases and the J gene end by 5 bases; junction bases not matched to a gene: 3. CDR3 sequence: CASRDRGGTGELFF. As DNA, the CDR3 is TGTGCCAGCAGGGACAGGGGGGGTACCGGGGAGCTGTTTTTT.

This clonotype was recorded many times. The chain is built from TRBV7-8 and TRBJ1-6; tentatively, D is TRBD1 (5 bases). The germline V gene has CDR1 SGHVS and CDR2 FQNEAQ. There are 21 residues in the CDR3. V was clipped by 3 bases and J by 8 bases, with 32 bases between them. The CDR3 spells CASSLGPRGSWGVWRDSPLHF. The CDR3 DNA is TGTGCCAGCAGCTTGGGACCTCGGGGCTCCTGGGGAGTGTGGAGAGATTCACCCCTCCACTTT. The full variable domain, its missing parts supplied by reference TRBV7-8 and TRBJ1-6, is GAGVSQSPRYKVAKRGQDVALRCDPISGHVSLFWYQQALGQGPEFLTYFQNEAQLDKSGLPSDRFFAERPEGSVSTLKIQRTQQEDSAVYLCASSLGPRGSWGVWRDSPLHFGNGTRLTVT.

CDR3 region: CASSSGNKVGTEAFF. In nucleotides, the CDR3 is TGTGCCAGCAGCTCCGGAAATAAAGTGGGGACTGAAGCTTTCTTT. The rearrangement uses TRBV7-3 and TRBJ1-1; D is ambiguous. The V gene lost 4 bases and the J gene lost 5 bases, with 17 bases spanning the gap. The germline gives CDR1 SGHTA, CDR2 FQGTGA. This CDR3 is built from 15 residues.

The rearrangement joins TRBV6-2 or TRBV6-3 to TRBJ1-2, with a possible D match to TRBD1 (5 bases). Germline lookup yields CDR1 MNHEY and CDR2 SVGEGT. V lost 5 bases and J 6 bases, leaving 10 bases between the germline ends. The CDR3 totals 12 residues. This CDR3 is CASSNQGDGYTF. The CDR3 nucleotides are TGTGCCAGCAGTAATCAGGGCGATGGCTACACCTTC.

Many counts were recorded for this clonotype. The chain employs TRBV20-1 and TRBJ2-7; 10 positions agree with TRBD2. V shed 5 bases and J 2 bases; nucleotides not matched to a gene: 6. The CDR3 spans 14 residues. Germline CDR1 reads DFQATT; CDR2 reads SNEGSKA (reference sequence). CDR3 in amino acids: CSAPGLAATYEQYV. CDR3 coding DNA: TGCAGTGCTCCAGGACTAGCGGCTACCTACGAGCAGTACGTC.

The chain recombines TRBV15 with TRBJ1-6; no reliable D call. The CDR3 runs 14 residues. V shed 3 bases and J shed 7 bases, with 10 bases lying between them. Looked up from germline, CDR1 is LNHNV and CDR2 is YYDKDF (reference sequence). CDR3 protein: CATSSPSQNSPLHF. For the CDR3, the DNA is TGTGCCACCAGCAGTCCCTCACAGAATTCACCCCTCCACTTT.